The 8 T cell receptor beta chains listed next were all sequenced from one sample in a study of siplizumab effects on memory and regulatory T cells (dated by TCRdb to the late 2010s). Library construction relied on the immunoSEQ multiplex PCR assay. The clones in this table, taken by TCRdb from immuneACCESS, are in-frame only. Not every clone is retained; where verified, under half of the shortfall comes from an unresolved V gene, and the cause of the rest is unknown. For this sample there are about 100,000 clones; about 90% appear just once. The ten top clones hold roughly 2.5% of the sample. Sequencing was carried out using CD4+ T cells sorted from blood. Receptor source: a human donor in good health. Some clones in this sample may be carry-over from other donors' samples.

CDR3 in amino acids: CASRGSGRTDNEQFF. CDR3 nucleotides: TGTGCCAGCAGGGGTAGCGGGAGGACCGACAATGAGCAGTTCTTC. The chain links TRBV6-6 to TRBJ2-1, with 10 bases aligning to TRBD2. The CDR3 is 15 amino acids. Germline V gene sequence: CDR1 MNHNY, CDR2 SVGAGI (reference sequence). Germline trimming cut 6 bases from V and 5 bases from J; bases unmatched to any gene: 7.

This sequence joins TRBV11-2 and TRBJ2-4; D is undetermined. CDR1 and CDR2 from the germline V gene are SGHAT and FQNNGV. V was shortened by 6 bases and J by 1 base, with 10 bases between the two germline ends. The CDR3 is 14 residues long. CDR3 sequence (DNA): TGTGCCAGCAGAGCTCCGAGGGCCAAAAACATTCAGTACTTC. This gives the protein CASRAPRAKNIQYF.

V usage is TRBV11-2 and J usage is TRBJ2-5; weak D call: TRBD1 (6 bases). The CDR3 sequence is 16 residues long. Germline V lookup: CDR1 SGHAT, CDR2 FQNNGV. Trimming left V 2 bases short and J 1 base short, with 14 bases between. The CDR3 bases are TGTGCCAGCAGCTTATTAGGGGGAAGCAGCCAAGAGACCCAGTACTTC. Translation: CASSLLGGSSQETQYF.

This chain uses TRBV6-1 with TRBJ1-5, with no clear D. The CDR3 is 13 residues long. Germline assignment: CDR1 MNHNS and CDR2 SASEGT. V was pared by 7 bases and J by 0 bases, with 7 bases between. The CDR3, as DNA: TGTGCCAGCACGGTATATAGCAATCAGCCCCAGCATTTT. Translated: CASTVYSNQPQHF.

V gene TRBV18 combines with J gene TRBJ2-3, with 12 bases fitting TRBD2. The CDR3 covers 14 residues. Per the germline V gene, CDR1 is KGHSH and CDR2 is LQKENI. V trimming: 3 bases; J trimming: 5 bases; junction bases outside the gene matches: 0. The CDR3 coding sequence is TGTGCCAGCTCACCGGGACTAGCGGGAGATACGCAGTATTTT. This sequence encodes CASSPGLAGDTQYF.

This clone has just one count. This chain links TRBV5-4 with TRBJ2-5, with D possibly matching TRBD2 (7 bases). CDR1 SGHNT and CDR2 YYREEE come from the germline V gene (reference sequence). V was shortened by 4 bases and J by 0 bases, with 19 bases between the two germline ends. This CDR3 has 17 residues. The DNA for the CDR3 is TGTGCCAGCAGCCCCGGGTGGGGGGGCATGTACCAAGAGACCCAGTACTTC. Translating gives CASSPGWGGMYQETQYF.

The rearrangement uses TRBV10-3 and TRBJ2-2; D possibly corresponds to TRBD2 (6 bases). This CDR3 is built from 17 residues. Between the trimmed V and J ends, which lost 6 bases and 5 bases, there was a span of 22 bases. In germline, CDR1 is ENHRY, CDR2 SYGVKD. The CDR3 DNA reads TGTGCCATCAGGTCTGATAGAGGAGGGCCGGAAACCGGGGAGCTGTTTTTT. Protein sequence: CAIRSDRGGPETGELFF.

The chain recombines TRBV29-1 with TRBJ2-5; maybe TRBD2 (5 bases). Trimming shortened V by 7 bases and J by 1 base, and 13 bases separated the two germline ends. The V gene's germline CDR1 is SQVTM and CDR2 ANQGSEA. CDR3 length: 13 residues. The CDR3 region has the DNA TGCAGCGCCCTACCGGGATTCCAAGAGACCCAGTACTTC. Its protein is CSALPGFQETQYF.